The T cell receptor (beta chain) under discussion was sequenced for a study of blood T cell repertoires in COVID-19. Study summary: The cDNA or gDNA used as material had been derived from T cells, B-cell-depleted T cells, or PBMCs.

The protocol was immunoSEQ multiplex PCR, while the TCRdb copy is restricted to in-frame clones and leaves out a portion. The sample lists approximately 88,000 clones, about 85% seen once, with around 13% in the top ten. Germline values: CDR1 LNHNV, CDR2 YYDKDF (reference sequence). This CDR3 contains 15 residues. Trimming shortened V by 0 bases and J by 5 bases, and 10 bases separated the two germline ends. The TCR originated in an older woman with acute or convalescent COVID-19. Material for sequencing was peripheral blood. The chain employs TRBV15 and TRBJ2-2; TRBD2 is a possible D gene (6 bases). The CDR3 DNA sequence: TGTGCCACCAGCAGAGATGCAGGGAGGACCGGGGAGCTGTTTTTT. This encodes CATSRDAGRTGELFF. The variable domain in full, with the rest retrieved from reference TRBV15 and TRBJ2-2, is DAMVIQNPRYQVTQFGKPVTLSCSQTLNHNVMYWYQQKSSQAPKLLFHYYDKDFNNEADTPDNFQSRRPNTSFCFLDIRSPGLGDTAMYLCATSRDAGRTGELFFGEGSRLTVL.